The sequence of this TCR beta chain was determined in a study of T cell responses to AZD1222 COVID-19 vaccine. Study-wide points: Donors were chiefly white British, with a greater number of females, and clonal diversity was perhaps underestimated. Recipients of AZD1222 seropositive at baseline numbered only 5 or 6.

This table comes from immunoSEQ multiplex PCR, and its TCRdb copy is limited to in-frame clones, with some not included. The sample holds tens of thousands of clones; roughly 81% are singletons and the top ten take more than 10%. Worth noting for this clone: Its specificity is not known.

The specimen comprised peripheral blood, sampled on day 0 of AZD1222 vaccination. This TCR was sampled from an adult in good health.

CDR3 nucleotide sequence: TGTGCCAGCAGCAAAAGGGACACTGGCTACACCTTC. Amino acids: CASSKRDTGYTF. V is TRBV7-3 and J is TRBJ1-2; perhaps TRBD1 as D (6 bases). Germline V gene data show CDR1 as SGHTA and CDR2 as FQGTGA. Trimming cost V 5 bases and J 7 bases, with 11 bases left between them. The CDR3 covers 12 residues.